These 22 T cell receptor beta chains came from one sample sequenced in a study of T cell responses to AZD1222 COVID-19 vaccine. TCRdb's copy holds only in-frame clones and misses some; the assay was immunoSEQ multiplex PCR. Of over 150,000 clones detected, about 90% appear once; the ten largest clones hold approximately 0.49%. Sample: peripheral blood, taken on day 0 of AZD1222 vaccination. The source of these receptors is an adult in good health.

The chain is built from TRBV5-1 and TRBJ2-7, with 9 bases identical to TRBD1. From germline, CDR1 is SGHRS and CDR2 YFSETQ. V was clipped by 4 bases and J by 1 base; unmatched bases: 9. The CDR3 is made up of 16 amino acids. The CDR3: CASSREGTGSSYEQYF. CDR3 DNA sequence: TGCGCCAGCAGCCGCGAAGGGACAGGGTCTTCCTACGAGCAGTACTTC.

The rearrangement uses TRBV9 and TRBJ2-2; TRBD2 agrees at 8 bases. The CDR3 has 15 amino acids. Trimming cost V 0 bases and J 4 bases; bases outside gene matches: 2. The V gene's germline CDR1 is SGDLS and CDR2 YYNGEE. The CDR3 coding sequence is TGTGCCAGCAGCGTAGCGGGGGGGATCACCGGGGAGCTGTTTTTT. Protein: CASSVAGGITGELFF.

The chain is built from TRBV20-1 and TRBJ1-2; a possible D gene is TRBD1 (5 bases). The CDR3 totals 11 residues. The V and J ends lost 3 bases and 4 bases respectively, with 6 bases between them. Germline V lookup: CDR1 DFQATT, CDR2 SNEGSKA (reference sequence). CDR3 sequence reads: CSARGVYGYTF. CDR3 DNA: TGCAGTGCTAGGGGGGTCTATGGCTACACCTTC.

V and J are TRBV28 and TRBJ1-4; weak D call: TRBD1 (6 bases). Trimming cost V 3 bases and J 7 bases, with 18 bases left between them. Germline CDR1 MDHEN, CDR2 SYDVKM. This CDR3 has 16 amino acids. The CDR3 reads CASSFQGWGAGEKLFF. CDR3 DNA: TGTGCCAGCAGTTTCCAGGGTTGGGGGGCAGGTGAAAAACTGTTTTTT. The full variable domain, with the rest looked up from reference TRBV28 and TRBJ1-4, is DVKVTQSSRYLVKRTGEKVFLECVQDMDHENMFWYRQDPGLGLRLIYFSYDVKMKEKGDIPEGYSVSREKKERFSLILESASTNQTSMYLCASSFQGWGAGEKLFFGSGTQLSVL.

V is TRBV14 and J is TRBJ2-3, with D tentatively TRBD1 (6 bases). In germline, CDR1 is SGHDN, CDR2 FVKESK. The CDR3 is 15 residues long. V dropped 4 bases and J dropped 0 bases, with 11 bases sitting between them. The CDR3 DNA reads TGTGCCAGCAGCCCCTGGACAGCTAGCACAGATACGCAGTATTTT. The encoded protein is CASSPWTASTDTQYF.

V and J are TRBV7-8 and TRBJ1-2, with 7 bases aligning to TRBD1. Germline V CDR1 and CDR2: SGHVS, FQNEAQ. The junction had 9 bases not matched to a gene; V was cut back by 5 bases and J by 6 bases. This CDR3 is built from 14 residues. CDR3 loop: CASSPGTVKHGYTF. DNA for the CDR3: TGTGCCAGCAGCCCCGGGACAGTGAAACATGGCTACACCTTC.

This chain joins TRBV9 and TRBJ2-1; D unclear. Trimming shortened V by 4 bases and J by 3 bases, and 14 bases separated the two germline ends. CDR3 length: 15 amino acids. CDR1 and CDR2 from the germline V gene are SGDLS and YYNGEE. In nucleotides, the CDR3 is TGTGCCAGCAGCCCAACCAGCGCGAGCTACAATGAGCAGTTCTTC. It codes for CASSPTSASYNEQFF. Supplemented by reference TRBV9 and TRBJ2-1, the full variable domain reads DSGVTQTPKHLITATGQRVTLRCSPRSGDLSVYWYQQSLDQGLQFLIQYYNGEERAKGNILERFSAQQFPDLHSELNLSSLELGDSALYFCASSPTSASYNEQFFGPGTRLTVL.

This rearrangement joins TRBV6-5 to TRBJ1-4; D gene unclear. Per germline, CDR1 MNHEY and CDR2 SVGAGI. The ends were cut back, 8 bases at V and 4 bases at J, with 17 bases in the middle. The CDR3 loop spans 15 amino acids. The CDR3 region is CASSRKGIYNEKLFF. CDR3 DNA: TGTGCCAGCTCCAGAAAAGGAATATATAATGAAAAACTGTTTTTT.

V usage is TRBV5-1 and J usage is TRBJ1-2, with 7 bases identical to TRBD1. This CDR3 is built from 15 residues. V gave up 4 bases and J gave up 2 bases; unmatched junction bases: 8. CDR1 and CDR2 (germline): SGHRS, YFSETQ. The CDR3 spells CASSPSGTANYGYTF. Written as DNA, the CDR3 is TGCGCCAGCAGCCCAAGTGGGACAGCCAACTATGGCTACACCTTC.

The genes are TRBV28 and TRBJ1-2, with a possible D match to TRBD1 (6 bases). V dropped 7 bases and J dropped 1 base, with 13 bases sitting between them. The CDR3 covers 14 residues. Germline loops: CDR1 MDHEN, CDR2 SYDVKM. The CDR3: CASTLAGDNYGYTF. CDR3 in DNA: TGTGCCAGCACACTTGCAGGGGATAACTATGGCTACACCTTC.

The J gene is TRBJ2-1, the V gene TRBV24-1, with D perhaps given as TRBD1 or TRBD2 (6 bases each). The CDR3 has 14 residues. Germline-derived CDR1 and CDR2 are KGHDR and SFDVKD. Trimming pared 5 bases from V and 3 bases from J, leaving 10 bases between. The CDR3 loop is CATSGGAGYNEQFF. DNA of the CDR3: TGTGCCACCAGTGGGGGGGCTGGCTACAATGAGCAGTTCTTC.

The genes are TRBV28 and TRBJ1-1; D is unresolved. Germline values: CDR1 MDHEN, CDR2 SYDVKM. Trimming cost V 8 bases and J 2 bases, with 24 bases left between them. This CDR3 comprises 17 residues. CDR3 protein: CASSGWSRDTLNTEAFF. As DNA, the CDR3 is TGTGCCAGCTCGGGCTGGTCGCGCGACACGCTCAACACTGAAGCTTTCTTT. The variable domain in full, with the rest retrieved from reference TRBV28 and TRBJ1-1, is DVKVTQSSRYLVKRTGEKVFLECVQDMDHENMFWYRQDPGLGLRLIYFSYDVKMKEKGDIPEGYSVSREKKERFSLILESASTNQTSMYLCASSGWSRDTLNTEAFFGQGTRLTVV.

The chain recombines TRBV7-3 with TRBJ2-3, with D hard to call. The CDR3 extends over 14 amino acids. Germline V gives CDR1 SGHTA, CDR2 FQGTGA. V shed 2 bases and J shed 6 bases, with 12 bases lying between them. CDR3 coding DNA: TGTGCCAGCAGCTTATCGGCGGATACGGATACGCAGTATTTT. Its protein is CASSLSADTDTQYF.

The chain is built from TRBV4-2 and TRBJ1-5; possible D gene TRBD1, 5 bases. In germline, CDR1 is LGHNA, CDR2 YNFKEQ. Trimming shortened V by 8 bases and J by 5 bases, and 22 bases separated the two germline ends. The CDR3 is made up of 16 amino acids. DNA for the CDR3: TGTGCCAGCTGCCCGACCGGGGCCCTAGAGGATCAGCCCCAGCATTTT. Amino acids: CASCPTGALEDQPQHF.

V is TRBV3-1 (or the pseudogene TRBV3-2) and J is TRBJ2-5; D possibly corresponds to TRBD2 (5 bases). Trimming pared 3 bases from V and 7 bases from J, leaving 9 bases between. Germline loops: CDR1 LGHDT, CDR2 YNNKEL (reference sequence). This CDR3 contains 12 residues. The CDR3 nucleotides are TGTGCCAGCAGCCAGGAGGTTGGGACCCAGTACTTC. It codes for CASSQEVGTQYF.

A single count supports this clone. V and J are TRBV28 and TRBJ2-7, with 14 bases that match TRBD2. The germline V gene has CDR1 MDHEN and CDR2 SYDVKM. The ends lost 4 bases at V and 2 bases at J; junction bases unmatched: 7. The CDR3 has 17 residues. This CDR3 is CASSWGTSGRSAYEQYF. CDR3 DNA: TGTGCCAGCAGTTGGGGGACTAGCGGGAGAAGCGCCTACGAGCAGTACTTC.

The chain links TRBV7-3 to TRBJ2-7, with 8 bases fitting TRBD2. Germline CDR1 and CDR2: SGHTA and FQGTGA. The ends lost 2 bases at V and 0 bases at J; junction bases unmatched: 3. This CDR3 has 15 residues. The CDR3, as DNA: TGTGCCAGCAGCTTATCGGGGGGGACCTCCTACGAGCAGTACTTC. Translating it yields CASSLSGGTSYEQYF.

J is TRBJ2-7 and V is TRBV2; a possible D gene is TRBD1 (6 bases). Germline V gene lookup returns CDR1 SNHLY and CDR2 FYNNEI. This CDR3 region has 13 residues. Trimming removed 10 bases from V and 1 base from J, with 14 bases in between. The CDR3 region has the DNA TGTGCCACAGGCCGGGACACGTCCTACGAGCAGTACTTC. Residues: CATGRDTSYEQYF.

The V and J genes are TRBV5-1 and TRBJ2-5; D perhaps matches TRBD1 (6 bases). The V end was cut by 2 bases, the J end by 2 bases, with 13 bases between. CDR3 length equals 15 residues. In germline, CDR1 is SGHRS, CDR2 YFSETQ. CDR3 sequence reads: CASSFGDRLQETQYF. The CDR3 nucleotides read TGCGCCAGCAGCTTTGGCGACAGGTTGCAAGAGACCCAGTACTTC.

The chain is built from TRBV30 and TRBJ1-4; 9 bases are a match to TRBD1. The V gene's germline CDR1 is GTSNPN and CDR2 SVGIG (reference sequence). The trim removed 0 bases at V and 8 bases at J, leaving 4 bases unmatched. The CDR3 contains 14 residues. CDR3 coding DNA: TGTGCCTGGAGTGTAGGGACAGGGCGGGAAAAACTGTTTTTT. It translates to CAWSVGTGREKLFF.

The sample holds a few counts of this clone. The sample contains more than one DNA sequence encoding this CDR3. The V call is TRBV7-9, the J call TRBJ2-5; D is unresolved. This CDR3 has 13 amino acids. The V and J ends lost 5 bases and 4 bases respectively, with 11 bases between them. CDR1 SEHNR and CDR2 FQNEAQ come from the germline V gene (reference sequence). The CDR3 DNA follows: TGTGCCAGCAGCCCAAGAGGCCCAGAGACCCAGTACTTC. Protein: CASSPRGPETQYF.

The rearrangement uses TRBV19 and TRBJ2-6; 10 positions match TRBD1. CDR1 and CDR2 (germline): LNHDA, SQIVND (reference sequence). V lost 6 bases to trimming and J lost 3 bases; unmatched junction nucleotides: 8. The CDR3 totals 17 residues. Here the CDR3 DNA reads TGTGCCAGTAGAAACCGGGACAGGGGAGGTGGGGCCAACGTCCTGACTTTC. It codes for CASRNRDRGGGANVLTF.